The 29 T cell receptor beta chains below all came from one sample that was sequenced in a study of T cell repertoires in cytomegalovirus infection. One entry per CDR3 protein, called by TCRdb with MiXCR from the reads. The data show about 260,000 distinct CDR3 sequences, with about an eighth seen just once and 7.5% to 10% held by the top ten. Sequencing was carried out using PBMCs. The source is a human donor in good health (CMV status not recorded). Some clones in this sample may be carry-over from other donors' samples.

This clonotype was observed many times. The J gene is TRBJ2-7, the V gene TRBV7-9; TRBD2 matches at 10 bases. The CDR3 has 15 residues. Trimming cost V 5 bases and J 1 base; bases outside gene matches: 5. CDR1 is SEHNR and CDR2 is FQNEAQ in the germline V gene (reference sequence). The CDR3 is CASSSSGRSSYEQYF. In DNA form, the CDR3 reads TGTGCCAGCAGCAGTAGCGGGAGGAGTTCCTACGAGCAGTACTTC.

This clonotype was found a few times. The V gene is TRBV7-2, the J gene TRBJ1-1; D unresolved. The V end was cut by 1 base, the J end by 0 bases, with 6 bases between. The CDR3 consists of 14 residues. Germline CDR1 reads SGHTA; CDR2 reads FQGNSA. The DNA of the CDR3 is TGTGCCAGCAGCTTAGAACACCTGAACACTGAAGCTTTCTTT. It is translated as CASSLEHLNTEAFF. The variable domain in full, completed from reference TRBV7-2 and TRBJ1-1, reads GAGVSQSPSNKVTEKGKDVELRCDPISGHTALYWYRQSLGQGLEFLIYFQGNSAPDKSGLPSDRFSAERTGGSVSTLTIQRTQQEDSAVYLCASSLEHLNTEAFFGQGTRLTVV.

In its sample, this clonotype was seen many times. The chain uses TRBV7-6 and TRBJ1-1; no definite D call. This CDR3 comprises 15 residues. Deletions cut 4 bases from V and 1 base from J, with 13 bases between. The germline gives CDR1 SGHVS, CDR2 FNYEAQ. This chain's CDR3 is CASSSAFGQNTEAFF. The CDR3 DNA reads as TGTGCCAGCAGCTCCGCCTTCGGGCAGAACACTGAAGCTTTCTTT.

V and J are TRBV29-1 and TRBJ1-1; D ambiguous. The CDR3 has 15 residues. Looked up from germline, CDR1 is SQVTM and CDR2 is ANQGSEA. V lost 5 bases and J 0 bases, leaving 16 bases between the germline ends. The CDR3, as DNA: TGCAGCGTTCCCGGGGAGGGTTTCATGAACACTGAAGCTTTCTTT. Amino acid sequence: CSVPGEGFMNTEAFF.

This clonotype was detected a few times. The chain is built from TRBV28 and TRBJ1-1, with D unresolved. V shed 6 bases and J shed 5 bases, with 19 bases lying between them. From germline, CDR1 is MDHEN and CDR2 SYDVKM. The CDR3 is made up of 15 amino acids. The CDR3 sequence is CASSSNDGLGTEAFF. The CDR3 DNA reads as TGTGCCAGCAGCTCGAATGACGGATTGGGGACTGAAGCTTTCTTT. The full variable domain, with the rest looked up from reference TRBV28 and TRBJ1-1, is DVKVTQSSRYLVKRTGEKVFLECVQDMDHENMFWYRQDPGLGLRLIYFSYDVKMKEKGDIPEGYSVSREKKERFSLILESASTNQTSMYLCASSSNDGLGTEAFFGQGTRLTVV.

The gene calls are TRBV6-5 and TRBJ1-1; 9 nucleotides line up with TRBD1. The CDR3 runs 18 residues. Losses at the gene ends were 1 base for V and 4 bases for J; bases not matched to a gene: 13. CDR1 is MNHEY and CDR2 is SVGAGI in the germline V gene. The CDR3 sequence is CASSYYTGGAVFGTEAFF. Written as DNA, the CDR3 is TGTGCCAGCAGTTACTACACAGGGGGCGCGGTGTTTGGCACTGAAGCTTTCTTT.

This clonotype was counted a few times. The rearrangement uses TRBV2 and TRBJ1-1; D is perhaps TRBD1 (6 bases). With 7 bases removed from V and 4 bases from J, the gap between germline ends came to 16 bases. The CDR3 runs to 14 residues. CDR1 and CDR2 from the germline V gene are SNHLY and FYNNEI. The CDR3 region is CASITTGRGTEAFF. The CDR3 nucleotides read TGTGCCAGCATTACGACAGGAAGGGGCACTGAAGCTTTCTTT.

CDR3 sequence (DNA): TGTGCCAGCACCCGGGAGAGGGGGGACTCCTACGAGCAGTACTTC. Protein sequence: CASTRERGDSYEQYF. The chain links TRBV5-4 to TRBJ2-7, with D tentatively TRBD1 or TRBD2 (6 bases each). Deletions cut 6 bases from V and 0 bases from J, with 16 bases between. The CDR3 is made up of 15 amino acids. The germline gives CDR1 SGHNT, CDR2 YYREEE (reference sequence).

This clonotype was seen at least ten times. The rearrangement joins TRBV7-3 to TRBJ2-1; no reliable D call. This CDR3 comprises 13 residues. Germline values: CDR1 SGHTA, CDR2 FQGTGA. The V gene lost 1 base and the J gene lost 7 bases, with 8 bases spanning the gap. The CDR3 DNA reads TGTGCCAGCAGCTTAATTCACCAGAATGAGCAGTTCTTC. This gives the protein CASSLIHQNEQFF.

This clonotype turned up a few times. This sequence joins TRBV18 and TRBJ2-1, with D perhaps TRBD1 (6 bases). CDR1 KGHSH and CDR2 LQKENI come from the germline V gene. CDR3 size: 14 residues. Between the trimmed V and J ends, which lost 5 bases and 3 bases, there was a span of 11 bases. For the CDR3, the DNA is TGTGCCAGCTCAACTCAGGGGTACTACAATGAGCAGTTCTTC. Translated: CASSTQGYYNEQFF.

The gene calls are TRBV7-2 and TRBJ2-1; 7 positions agree with TRBD1. This CDR3 contains 13 residues. The germline V gene has CDR1 SGHTA and CDR2 FQGNSA. V lost 3 bases and J lost 8; bases outside the gene matches: 4. CDR3 region: CASSFGDRDEQFF. The CDR3 region has the DNA TGTGCCAGCAGCTTCGGCGACAGGGATGAGCAGTTCTTC.

This clonotype was picked up a small number of times. The chain joins TRBV4-1 to TRBJ2-7; D possibly matches TRBD1 or TRBD2 (6 bases each). The CDR3 is made up of 15 amino acids. Germline V gives CDR1 MGHRA, CDR2 YSYEKL. Deletions cut 4 bases from V and 1 base from J, with 14 bases between. DNA for the CDR3: TGCGCCAGCAGCCCAGGAGGGGGGTTTTCCTACGAGCAGTACTTC. Amino acids: CASSPGGGFSYEQYF.

This clonotype was seen only a few times. This chain joins TRBV20-1 and TRBJ1-1, with a tentative D call TRBD1 (6 bases). V was cut by 5 bases and J by 10 bases, with 23 bases left in between. Looked up from germline, CDR1 is DFQATT and CDR2 is SNEGSKA (reference sequence). The CDR3 runs to 14 residues. The CDR3 protein is CSALGGRGEDVAFF. The CDR3 bases are TGCAGTGCTCTCGGGGGCCGGGGCGAAGATGTAGCTTTCTTT.

This chain connects TRBV6-2 or TRBV6-3 to TRBJ2-7; a possible D gene is TRBD1 (6 bases). This CDR3 is 15 amino acids long. The V end was cut by 5 bases, the J end by 1 base, with 15 bases between. The germline CDR1 and CDR2 sequences are MNHEY and SVGEGT. The CDR3 loop reads CASSTFLTGSYEQYF. The CDR3 coding sequence is TGTGCCAGCAGTACGTTCCTGACAGGTTCCTACGAGCAGTACTTC.

The rearrangement uses TRBV28 and TRBJ1-2; 9 nucleotides align to TRBD1. CDR3 length: 12 amino acids. The V gene's germline CDR1 is MDHEN and CDR2 SYDVKM. Trimming took 7 bases from V and 10 from J; bases not matched to a gene: 7. This CDR3 is CASKTGQGIYTF. Written as DNA, the CDR3 is TGTGCCAGCAAAACAGGACAGGGGATCTACACCTTC.

This clonotype was recorded at least ten times. The chain has TRBV7-2 and TRBJ1-1; D is ambiguous. CDR3 size: 14 residues. Germline CDR1 reads SGHTA; CDR2 reads FQGNSA. V was trimmed by 3 bases and J by 8 bases, leaving 16 bases between them. The CDR3 DNA is TGTGCCAGCAGCTTTCTTCCGGGTCCAACGGAAGCTTTCTTT. Protein: CASSFLPGPTEAFF.

This clonotype was picked up a small number of times. The gene calls are TRBV7-9 and TRBJ2-2; D is unresolved. Germline lookup yields CDR1 SEHNR and CDR2 FQNEAQ (reference sequence). The length of the CDR3 is 18 residues. V was cut by 4 bases and J by 4 bases, with 22 bases left in between. The CDR3 loop is CASSSSWEQTIFTGELFF. The CDR3 DNA reads TGTGCCAGCAGCTCGAGTTGGGAACAGACCATATTCACCGGGGAGCTGTTTTTT.

V is TRBV18 and J is TRBJ2-1, with 12 bases identical to TRBD1. Germline lookup yields CDR1 KGHSH and CDR2 LQKENI. J gave up 5 bases and V 4 bases, and 9 bases lay outside the gene matches. The CDR3 contains 17 residues. DNA for the CDR3: TGTGCCAGCTCACAACTATCCGGGACAGGGGGCCACAATGAGCAGTTCTTC. Translation: CASSQLSGTGGHNEQFF. The full variable domain, in which reference TRBV18 and TRBJ2-1 provide the parts outside the CDR3, is NAGVMQNPRHLVRRRGQEARLRCSPMKGHSHVYWYRQLPEEGLKFMVYLQKENIIDESGMPKERFSAEFPKEGPSILRIQQVVRGDSAAYFCASSQLSGTGGHNEQFFGPGTRLTVL.

This clonotype appeared many times. The gene calls are TRBV11-1 and TRBJ2-2, with 9 bases aligning to TRBD1. Germline CDR1 and CDR2: SGHAT and FQDESV (reference sequence). The V gene end was trimmed by 2 bases and the J gene end by 5 bases; junction bases not matched to a gene: 12. CDR3 length: 18 amino acids. The CDR3 region is CASSLPKDRGKDTGELFF. CDR3 nucleotide sequence: TGTGCCAGCAGCTTACCAAAGGACAGGGGAAAGGATACCGGGGAGCTGTTTTTT. Filled out from reference TRBV11-1 and TRBJ2-2, the complete variable domain reads EAEVAQSPRYKITEKSQAVAFWCDPISGHATLYWYRQILGQGPELLVQFQDESVVDDSQLPKDRFSAERLKGVDSTLKIQPAELGDSAMYLCASSLPKDRGKDTGELFFGEGSRLTVL.

In its sample, this clonotype was seen many times. The chain joins TRBV3-1 to TRBJ1-1; weak D call: TRBD1 (5 bases). V was cut by 4 bases and J by 4 bases, with 13 bases left in between. Germline-derived CDR1 and CDR2 are LGHDT and YNNKEL (reference sequence). There are 14 residues in the CDR3. CDR3 amino acids: CASSPQWGVTEAFF. CDR3 DNA: TGTGCCAGCAGCCCTCAGTGGGGGGTCACTGAAGCTTTCTTT.

The gene calls are TRBV29-1 and TRBJ2-2; D unresolved. The CDR3 loop spans 11 amino acids. Germline V gives CDR1 SQVTM, CDR2 ANQGSEA. The V gene lost 5 bases and the J gene lost 10 bases, with 11 bases spanning the gap. CDR3 nucleotides: TGCAGCGTTCAGTTCGGTGCGGAGCTGTTTTTT. It codes for CSVQFGAELFF.

The chain couples TRBV29-1 to TRBJ1-2; D is uncertain. CDR1 and CDR2 from the germline V gene are SQVTM and ANQGSEA. This CDR3 region has 11 residues. V dropped 3 bases and J dropped 8 bases, with 10 bases sitting between them. The CDR3: CSVDDRKGYTF. CDR3 bases: TGCAGCGTTGACGATAGGAAAGGCTACACCTTC.

Ten or more counts support this clonotype. The V and J genes are TRBV7-9 and TRBJ1-6; 9 bases match TRBD1. The CDR3 totals 19 residues. CDR1 and CDR2 from the germline V gene are SEHNR and FQNEAQ (reference sequence). V trimming: 5 bases; J trimming: 6 bases; junction bases outside the gene matches: 17. The CDR3 region is CASSQLRTGAGGGNSPLHF. DNA for the CDR3: TGTGCCAGCAGCCAACTGCGGACAGGGGCCGGTGGGGGTAATTCACCCCTCCACTTT. Full variable domain (outside the CDR3, taken from reference TRBV7-9 and TRBJ1-6): DTGVSQNPRHKITKRGQNVTFRCDPISEHNRLYWYRQTLGQGPEFLTYFQNEAQLEKSRLLSDRFSAERPKGSFSTLEIQRTEQGDSAMYLCASSQLRTGAGGGNSPLHFGNGTRLTVT.

This clonotype was found a few times. CDR3 in amino acids: CASSPPRGRDRYNEQFF. The CDR3 DNA reads TGTGCCAGCAGCCCCCCCCGCGGGAGGGATAGATACAATGAGCAGTTCTTC. V usage is TRBV28 and J usage is TRBJ2-1; TRBD2 matches at 9 bases. Germline V gives CDR1 MDHEN, CDR2 SYDVKM. Trimming cost V 6 bases and J 4 bases; bases outside gene matches: 13. There are 17 residues in the CDR3.

In regard to this clonotype: At one of its ends the junction is not consistent with the germline gene, which may arise from a read error. This rearrangement joins TRBV7-3 to TRBJ2-2, with 7 positions matching TRBD1. Germline lookup yields CDR1 SGHTA and CDR2 FQGTGA. The CDR3 consists of 13 residues. The CDR3 DNA reads as TGTGCCAGCAGCGTAACAGGGGACGGGGAGCTGTTTTTT. Amino acid sequence: CASSVTGDGELFF.

This clonotype occurred many times. CDR3 DNA: TGTGCCAGCAGCTTAGTCTCGACACCTGGGGCCAACGTCCTGACTTTC. This codes for CASSLVSTPGANVLTF. The rearrangement uses TRBV7-8 and TRBJ2-6; D gene uncertain. This CDR3 region has 16 residues. Germline lookup yields CDR1 SGHVS and CDR2 FQNEAQ. V was clipped by 1 base and J by 2 bases, with 9 bases between them.

This clonotype was counted a few times. This chain joins TRBV28 and TRBJ1-4; D is undetermined. Germline V gene data show CDR1 as MDHEN and CDR2 as SYDVKM. V lost 2 bases and J lost 8, with 12 bases in between. CDR3 length: 14 amino acids. CDR3 residues: CASSLPGSGEKLFF. DNA for the CDR3: TGTGCCAGCAGTTTACCAGGTTCGGGGGAAAAACTGTTTTTT.

At least ten counts were recorded for this clonotype. The chain recombines TRBV7-9 with TRBJ2-3; 10 bases are shared with TRBD2. Trimming took 4 bases from V and 1 from J; bases not matched to a gene: 2. Germline V gene sequence: CDR1 SEHNR, CDR2 FQNEAQ (reference sequence). The CDR3 is made up of 15 amino acids. CDR3 in amino acids: CASSYTSGGTDTQYF. The CDR3 nucleotides read TGTGCCAGCAGCTACACTAGCGGGGGCACAGATACGCAGTATTTT.

The chain joins TRBV7-2 to TRBJ2-7; possible D gene TRBD2, 5 bases. The germline V and J ends were trimmed by 1 base and 3 bases, with 13 bases remaining between them. The V gene's germline CDR1 is SGHTA and CDR2 FQGNSA. The CDR3 contains 15 residues. The CDR3 protein is CASSLVRLANYEQYF. The CDR3 coding sequence is TGTGCCAGCAGCTTAGTTAGGCTAGCCAACTACGAGCAGTACTTC.